The rows below give T cell receptor beta chains drawn from one sample of a study of T-cell reconstitution after alpha-beta-depleted transplantation in children. TCRdb ran MiXCR on the PCR reads and lists one entry per CDR3 protein. The table has around 670,000 distinct CDR3 sequences, around 13% seen once; the top ten hold 0.79%. The material was PBMCs, obtained before TCRalphabeta/CD19-depleted stem cell transplant. The receptors shown here come from a girl aged 2 to 10 with congenital amegakaryocytic thrombocytopenia, due to receive a stem cell transplant. The CDR3 runs from the conserved cysteine through the conserved F or W.

>TRBV5-6|TRBJ2-2
CASSLRKKPTGELFF
>TRBV29-1|TRBJ2-1
CSVRLALYNEQFF
>TRBV7-2|TRBJ2-7
CASSLRGGSNWDEQYF
>TRBV10-2|TRBJ1-5
CASSEWAGNNQPQHF
>TRBV20-1|TRBJ2-2
CSARPSPTGELFF
>TRBV5-1|TRBJ2-2
CASSSWGQNTGELFF
>TRBV28|TRBJ2-4
CASSPRQGGKNIQYF
>TRBV7-9|TRBJ1-2
CASTPSTGADYGYTF
>TRBV7-9|TRBJ2-2
CASYSGLAGDGELFF
>TRBV20-1|TRBJ2-3
CSARLGKGTSARTDTQYF
>TRBV4-1|TRBJ2-7
CASSQDGSSYEQYF
>TRBV10-3|TRBJ1-6
CAISESQEGRSPLHF
>TRBV5-1|TRBJ2-1
CASSRGTDNEQFF
>TRBV7-2|TRBJ2-1
CASSLLVPRDSFQFF
>TRBV5-1|TRBJ2-5
CASSLGVGKETQYF
>TRBV5-1|TRBJ2-2
CASRDRDVPNTGELFF
>TRBV5-6|TRBJ1-5
CASSLQGGRAQPQHF
>TRBV20-1|TRBJ2-3
CSARISGRARTDTQYF
>TRBV7-9|TRBJ2-7
CASSFLTGSWDYEQYF
>TRBV12-3/TRBV12-4|TRBJ2-7
CASSLWTSDDEQYF
>TRBV27|TRBJ2-4
CASSLVAGGNIQYF
>TRBV29-1|TRBJ1-6
CSSQGWPMDSPLHF
>TRBV20-1|TRBJ2-5
CSAREPSYETQYF
>TRBV5-1|TRBJ2-3
CASIAVGDTQYF
>TRBV25-1|TRBJ1-4
CASSEDQGRSTNEKLFF
>TRBV29-1|TRBJ1-3
CSVEERGQVSGNTIYF
>TRBV5-1|TRBJ2-1
CASSAGLAGIDEQFF
>TRBV9|TRBJ2-7
CASSVIGWESSYEQYF
>TRBV12-3/TRBV12-4|TRBJ2-2
CASSPDSGRAPTGELFF
>TRBV28|TRBJ2-3
CASRPQGLVADTQYF
>TRBV29-1|TRBJ1-3
CSVVKGPEGNTIYF
>TRBV12-3/TRBV12-4|TRBJ2-7
CASSLVLSSSYEQYF
>TRBV12-3/TRBV12-4|TRBJ2-1
CASTREGYEQFF
>TRBV6-5|TRBJ2-2
CASSYRVEDRAAGELFF
>TRBV20-1|TRBJ2-5
CSASSGGVETQYF
>TRBV29-1|TRBJ2-5
CSAAGFSGQETQYF
>TRBV29-1|TRBJ2-7
CSAGARLGGRSYEQYF
>TRBV12-3/TRBV12-4|TRBJ2-5
CASSFAGETQYF
>TRBV7-9|TRBJ2-1
CASAGASYNEQFF
>TRBV20-1|TRBJ2-7
CSAPSLAGGGSYEQYF
>TRBV29-1|TRBJ2-1
CSVTRGEQFF